The rows below give T cell receptor beta chains drawn from one sample of a study of blood T cells in healthy people across ages. TCRdb re-analysed the 5' RACE reads in MiXCR, keeping a single row per CDR3 protein. The table has around 800,000 distinct CDR3 sequences, under 80% seen once. The sample taken for sequencing was blood. These receptors all come from a man younger than 45 in good health. The CDR3 runs from the conserved cysteine through the conserved F or W. A D gene is named only where the DNA matches it firmly. The size field is filled for only some rows; it gives once, few, many or a size class.

V gene	D gene	J gene	clone size	CDR3 DNA	CDR3 protein
TRBV6-5	TRBD1	TRBJ2-7	few	TGTGCCAGCAGTTACTCATGGGACAGCTACGAGCAGTACTTC	CASSYSWDSYEQYF
TRBV4-3	.	TRBJ2-3	few	TGCGCCAGCAGCCAAGAGTTGAGCAGGGGTACAGATACGCAGTATTTT	CASSQELSRGTDTQYF
TRBV20-1	.	TRBJ1-5	.	TGCAGTGCTAGAGATTCTTGGGGGGCTGTTCAGCCCCAGCATTTT	CSARDSWGAVQPQHF
TRBV20-1	.	TRBJ2-5	.	TGCAGTGCTAGAGATGATACTGGGAAAGAGACCCAGTACTTC	CSARDDTGKETQYF
TRBV4-3	.	TRBJ2-5	.	TGCGCCAGCAGCCAAGTGGGGGCAGGGAGAGAGACCCAGTACTTC	CASSQVGAGRETQYF
TRBV27	.	TRBJ1-5	.	TGTGCCAGCAGTTTGGCCTGGAGGAGCAATCAGCCCCAGCATTTT	CASSLAWRSNQPQHF
TRBV7-3	TRBD1	TRBJ2-7	.	TGTGCCAGCAGCTCGCAGGGGGCGGGTGAGCAGTACTTC	CASSSQGAGEQYF
TRBV5-4	.	TRBJ2-5	.	TGTGCCAGCAGCATGACGGGGACGGAGACCCAGTACTTC	CASSMTGTETQYF
TRBV28	.	TRBJ2-5	.	TGTGCCAGCAAGAGAGGAGGGGGAGAAGAGACCCAGTACTTC	CASKRGGGEETQYF
TRBV7-2	TRBD1	TRBJ2-5	.	TGTGCCAGCAGCTTAGGGATGGGCAGGGGGAGAGAGACCCAGTACTTC	CASSLGMGRGRETQYF
TRBV6-2/TRBV6-3	TRBD2	TRBJ2-7	.	TGTGCCAGCATCAACGCGGGGGGACCCTACGAGCAGTACTTC	CASINAGGPYEQYF
TRBV12-3/TRBV12-4	.	TRBJ2-1	.	TGTGCCAGCAGTTTAGCAGGACTTTTCAATGAGCAGTTCTTC	CASSLAGLFNEQFF
TRBV5-1	.	TRBJ1-2	few	TGCGCCAGCAGCTTGGAAGTGGGGGGCTATGGCTACACCTTC	CASSLEVGGYGYTF
TRBV29-1	.	TRBJ2-7	few	TGCAGCGTAGCCCAGACAGCCTCCTACGAGCAGTACTTC	CSVAQTASYEQYF
TRBV6-2/TRBV6-3	TRBD2	TRBJ2-5	.	TGTGCCGGCACTAGCGGAAGGGGCCAAGAGACCCAGTACTTC	CAGTSGRGQETQYF
TRBV28	TRBD1	TRBJ2-7	.	TGTGCCAGCATACAAACCGGGACAGGCTACGAGCAGTACTTC	CASIQTGTGYEQYF
TRBV12-3/TRBV12-4	.	TRBJ2-7	.	TGTGCCAGCAGCCCTCATCTTACCTACGAGCAGTACTTC	CASSPHLTYEQYF
TRBV4-2	.	TRBJ1-1	.	TGTGCCAGCAGCCACGAGGGGGGCGATAACACTGAAGCTTTCTTT	CASSHEGGDNTEAFF
TRBV7-9	.	TRBJ2-4	few	TGTGCCAGCAGCCCTGAGGTTGGACAGCTAGCCAAAAACATTCAGTACTTC	CASSPEVGQLAKNIQYF
TRBV28	TRBD1	TRBJ1-6	.	TGTGCCAGCAGTTCGCAGGGGGAAGCCTATAATTCACCCCTCCACTTT	CASSSQGEAYNSPLHF
TRBV7-2	.	TRBJ2-7	.	TGTGCCAGCAGCTTTGGTGCGCAGGGGCCCTGGAATGAGCAGTACTTC	CASSFGAQGPWNEQYF
TRBV12-3/TRBV12-4	.	TRBJ2-7	.	TGTGCCAGCAGTTTGGGGCGAGGGGCGCGCGAGCAGTACTTC	CASSLGRGAREQYF
TRBV30	.	TRBJ2-3	.	TGTGCCTGGAGTATCGGCAGGCCCGATACGCAGTATTTT	CAWSIGRPDTQYF
TRBV15	TRBD2	TRBJ2-1	few	TGTGCCACCAGCAGAGAGATTGGCGGGGGGGCAAATGAGCAGTTCTTC	CATSREIGGGANEQFF
TRBV9	TRBD2	TRBJ2-3	.	TGTGCCAGCAGCGAAAGACTAGCGGGGGGTCTACTCACAGATACGCAGTATTTT	CASSERLAGGLLTDTQYF
TRBV7-2	.	TRBJ2-2	.	TGTGCCAGCAGCTTTCGCCCTAGCGAGAACACCGGGGAGCTGTTTTTT	CASSFRPSENTGELFF
TRBV5-1	TRBD2	TRBJ2-3	.	TGCGCCAGCAGCAGCTCTGGCGGGGGGGACACAGATACGCAGTATTTT	CASSSSGGGDTDTQYF
TRBV27	TRBD1	TRBJ1-2	few	TGTGCCAGCAGTTTATGGGGACAGGCAGATGGCTACACCTTC	CASSLWGQADGYTF
TRBV9	TRBD2	TRBJ2-5	.	TGTGCTAGCAGCGTAAGAAAGACTAGCGGGGGACAGTACCAAGAGACCCAGTACTTC	CASSVRKTSGGQYQETQYF
TRBV12-3/TRBV12-4	TRBD1	TRBJ2-5	.	TGTGCCAGCAGTACGTTGGACAGGCCCGGGGAAGAGACCCAGTACTTC	CASSTLDRPGEETQYF
TRBV27	.	TRBJ2-6	few	TGTGCCAGCAGTTTAGCGGGGTACGGGGCCAACGTCCTGACTTTC	CASSLAGYGANVLTF
TRBV6-2/TRBV6-3	.	TRBJ1-2	.	TGTGCCAGCAAAAAGGAGGGCTATGGCTACACCTTC	CASKKEGYGYTF
TRBV4-3	TRBD1	TRBJ2-5	.	TGCGCCAGCAGCCAAGACCGGACAGGGACCAGGGCCCAGTACTTC	CASSQDRTGTRAQYF
TRBV6-2/TRBV6-3	TRBD2	TRBJ2-5	.	TGTGCCAGCAGTTACGACGGGGGGGAGACCCAGTACTTC	CASSYDGGETQYF
TRBV9	TRBD2	TRBJ2-1	few	TGTGCCAGCAGCATTAGCGGGGGGGCCTACAATGAGCAGTTCTTC	CASSISGGAYNEQFF
TRBV29-1	.	TRBJ2-4	.	TGCAACGTTGATGGGAAGGGATCGGCAACCCAGTACTTC	CNVDGKGSATQYF
TRBV6-5	.	TRBJ1-1	.	TGTGCCAGCAGTTACAGATCGGGGACGGGGGATCGTGGGACTGAAGCTTTCTTT	CASSYRSGTGDRGTEAFF
TRBV11-2	.	TRBJ2-7	few	TGTGCCAGCAGCCCATACAGGGAAATCGACGAGCAGTACTTC	CASSPYREIDEQYF
TRBV4-3	TRBD1	TRBJ2-6	few	TGCGCCAGCAGCCAAAGGACAGGGACTGGGGCCAACGTCCTGACTTTC	CASSQRTGTGANVLTF
TRBV9	TRBD2	TRBJ2-1	.	TGTGCCAGCAGCTCACGACTAGCGGGGGCAATAGGTGAGCAGTTCTTC	CASSSRLAGAIGEQFF
TRBV20-1	TRBD1	TRBJ2-7	.	TGCAGTGCTGGGGGACAGTTTAGAGGGTCCTCCTACGAGCAGTACTTC	CSAGGQFRGSSYEQYF
TRBV7-2	TRBD1	TRBJ1-4	.	TGTGCCAGCAGTTATCGTACAGGGGGCAAGGATGAAAAACTGTTTTTT	CASSYRTGGKDEKLFF
TRBV4-2	.	TRBJ2-4	few	TGTGCCAGCAGCCAAGACCCAGGGGCTTCGGCCAAAAACATTCAGTACTTC	CASSQDPGASAKNIQYF
TRBV4-2	.	TRBJ2-3	.	TGTGCCAGCAGCCACCCCGGGACCGGGAACACAGATACGCAGTATTTT	CASSHPGTGNTDTQYF
TRBV6-6	TRBD1	TRBJ1-1	.	TGTGCCAGCACCGACAGGGCTGTTGAAGCTTTCTTT	CASTDRAVEAFF
TRBV7-2	.	TRBJ1-3	.	TGTGCCAGCAGCTTCGGTGGCTCTGGAAACACCATATATTTT	CASSFGGSGNTIYF